The clone carrying this TCR beta chain has just a few counts. The ends were cut back, 4 bases at V and 5 bases at J, with 18 bases in the middle. The CDR3 runs to 16 residues. The germline gives CDR1 LGHNT, CDR2 FRNRAP. This entry belongs to a study of beta chain features in type 1 diabetes. What was sequenced were expressed TCRB transcripts, since all of the isolated RNA had been reverse transcribed. Data came from immunoSEQ multiplex PCR; TCRdb stores just in-frame clones and leaves some out. The repertoire includes about 350,000 clones, around a fifth of them detected once, and about 0.045% sits in the top ten.

This clonotype originated in a woman under 30 in good health. The sample taken for sequencing was naive CD4+ T cells from blood. V and J are TRBV12-5 and TRBJ2-1; a weak D match, TRBD2 (6 bases). CDR3 in amino acids: CASGSGGPSENNEQFF. The CDR3 coding sequence is TGTGCTAGTGGTTCCGGGGGACCATCGGAGAACAATGAGCAGTTCTTC.